This section outlines one T cell receptor (beta chain) sequence together with its context. Antigen: not known. This sample was taken from a study of T cell responses to AZD1222 COVID-19 vaccine. Study information: Both about-4-week and about-12-week second-dose recipients were combined. Overall study results and limits: Mostly white British, mostly female donors; authors suggested clonal diversity may be underestimated.

Measured with immunoSEQ multiplex PCR; TCRdb has only the in-frame clones, and not every one. The sample has approximately 89,000 clones; about 91% are singletons. The sequences come from peripheral blood, collected on day 0 of AZD1222 vaccination. This TCR derives from an adult in good health.

The CDR3 here is CASSKVQGTGERVKPNEQFF. The CDR3 bases are TGTGCCAGCAGCAAAGTGCAGGGGACAGGGGAACGGGTTAAACCGAATGAGCAGTTCTTC. This chain joins TRBV21-1 and TRBJ2-1; the D call in the table, TRBD1, was not verified against the DNA. TRBV21-1 is shown as a pseudogene. This CDR3 is built from 20 residues.